This TCR beta chain is drawn from a study of blood T cell repertoires in COVID-19. Clones were sequenced by immunoSEQ multiplex PCR, and TCRdb holds only the in-frame ones, with some missing. There are a few hundred thousand clones in the sample; roughly 90% occur only once, and roughly 4.3% lies in the top ten. The CDR3 contains 13 residues. Germline V gene sequence: CDR1 ENHRY, CDR2 SYGVKD. With V trimmed by 11 bases and J by 2 bases, 8 bases remained unmatched. Those enrolled, adults aged roughly 18 to 100 years, came from about 24 US areas. Source material: PBMCs or T cells enriched from blood (not recorded which). The TCR sequence derives from a woman between 18 and 29 years old with acute COVID-19. The rearrangement links TRBV10-3 to TRBJ1-1, with 7 bases fitting TRBD1. In nucleotides, the CDR3 is TGTGCCCTGAGGGGGCTGGGAAACACTGAAGCTTTCTTT. It yields the protein CALRGLGNTEAFF.